Listed below are T cell receptor beta chains from one sample, sequenced in a study of blood T cell repertoires in COVID-19. Clones were sequenced by immunoSEQ multiplex PCR, and TCRdb holds only the in-frame ones, with some missing. Of 46,000 or so clones in the sample, roughly 85% were seen once. The sample was peripheral blood. The source of these receptors is an elderly woman with COVID-19, enrolled during active disease. Both conserved end residues are part of each CDR3. D genes are given only for firm matches. Rows give clone size only sometimes, using once, few, many, or a class for an expanded clone.

>TRBD1|TRBV5-1|TRBJ2-7|few
CASSSEDRGRFDEQYF
TGCGCCAGCAGCTCGGAGGACAGGGGGAGGTTTGACGAGCAGTACTTC
>-|TRBV5-5|TRBJ2-7|-
CASSFSAVRTMEQYF
TGTGCCAGCAGCTTTAGCGCAGTCCGTACGATGGAGCAGTACTTC
>TRBD1|TRBV28|TRBJ2-5|-
CASSSADPGQGWRETQYF
TGTGCCAGCAGTTCAGCCGACCCGGGACAGGGATGGCGAGAGACCCAGTACTTC
>TRBD1|TRBV15|TRBJ2-2|once
CATSSIRQGAVGELFF
TGTGCCACCAGCAGCATAAGACAGGGGGCTGTCGGGGAGCTGTTTTTT
>-|TRBV7-7|TRBJ2-2|-
CASSPRSSGTGELFF
TGTGCCAGCAGCCCCCGAAGCTCAGGGACCGGGGAGCTGTTTTTT
>-|TRBV7-2|TRBJ2-5|-
CASSFQSGQRETQYF
TGTGCCAGCAGCTTTCAATCGGGACAACGAGAGACCCAGTACTTC
>TRBD2|TRBV7-6|TRBJ2-3|-
CASSATSGRALGTDTQYF
TGTGCCAGCAGCGCGACTAGCGGGAGGGCCCTGGGCACAGATACGCAGTATTTT
>-|TRBV2|TRBJ1-4|-
CASTRRRDEKLFF
TGTGCTAGCACTAGAAGGCGGGATGAAAAACTGTTTTTT
>TRBD1|TRBV19|TRBJ1-5|few
CASSSLQGESNQPQHF
TGTGCCAGTAGTTCCCTGCAGGGGGAGAGCAATCAGCCCCAGCATTTT
>TRBD1|TRBV5-1|TRBJ2-3|-
CASSPRDRGLFTDTQYF
TGCGCCAGCAGCCCCCGGGACAGGGGGCTTTTCACAGATACGCAGTATTTT
>-|TRBV3-1/TRBV3-2|TRBJ1-2|-
CASSQTGMIYGYTF
TGTGCCAGCAGCCAAACAGGGATGATTTATGGCTACACCTTC
>TRBD1|TRBV24-1|TRBJ2-2|-
CATSEPDRPPGELFF
TGTGCCACCAGTGAGCCGGACAGGCCCCCGGGGGAGCTGTTTTTT
>TRBD1|TRBV9|TRBJ2-7|-
CASSEGQFSYEQYF
TGTGCCAGCAGCGAGGGACAGTTCTCCTACGAGCAGTACTTC
>-|TRBV27|TRBJ1-1|-
CASSLQLNTEAFF
TGTGCCAGCAGCCTCCAGTTGAACACTGAAGCTTTCTTT
>-|TRBV6-4|TRBJ1-6|-
CASSEQSYNSPLHF
TGTGCCAGCAGTGAACAGAGCTATAATTCACCCCTCCACTTT
>-|TRBV19|TRBJ1-5|-
CASSIGRRNQPQHF
TGTGCCAGTAGTATTGGACGGAGGAATCAGCCCCAGCATTTT
>-|TRBV19|TRBJ1-5|-
CASSIGANQPQHF
TGTGCCAGTAGTATAGGTGCGAATCAGCCCCAGCATTTT
>TRBD1|TRBV19|TRBJ1-5|-
CASRDGQGGQPQHF
TGTGCCAGTAGGGACGGACAGGGTGGTCAGCCCCAGCATTTT
>TRBD1|TRBV10-3|TRBJ1-4|-
CAISDSTRDRGNEKLFF
TGTGCCATCAGTGACTCAACCCGGGACAGGGGTAATGAAAAACTGTTTTTT
>TRBD1|TRBV7-9|TRBJ2-3|-
CASSRDRGTDTQYF
TGTGCCAGCAGCAGGGACAGGGGTACAGATACGCAGTATTTT
>TRBD2|TRBV5-1|TRBJ2-5|-
CASSLEASGSGTGETQYF
TGCGCCAGCAGCTTGGAAGCTAGCGGGAGCGGGACAGGAGAGACCCAGTACTTC
>-|TRBV2|TRBJ2-7|few
CASSGGGASLEQYF
TGTGCCAGCAGTGGAGGAGGGGCTTCTCTCGAGCAGTACTTC
>TRBD2|TRBV6-2/TRBV6-3|TRBJ2-3|-
CASSYRAGEDTQYF
TGTGCCAGCAGTTACAGAGCGGGGGAGGATACGCAGTATTTT
>-|TRBV7-3|TRBJ1-5|-
CASSLTGDFNQPQHF
TGTGCCAGCAGCTTGACAGGAGACTTCAATCAGCCCCAGCATTTT
>-|TRBV6-6|TRBJ2-3|-
CASTRGSTDTQYF
TGTGCCAGCACTCGGGGCAGCACAGATACGCAGTATTTT
>TRBD1|TRBV7-2|TRBJ1-1|-
CASSLAGQGVTEAFF
TGTGCCAGCAGCTTAGCCGGACAGGGGGTCACTGAAGCTTTCTTT
>TRBD1|TRBV4-1|TRBJ2-1|-
CASSQYRGTYNEQFF
TGCGCCAGCAGCCAATACAGGGGCACCTACAATGAGCAGTTCTTC
>-|TRBV6-5|TRBJ2-1|-
CASSYGTEQFF
TGTGCCAGCAGTTACGGGACAGAGCAGTTCTTC
>TRBD1|TRBV6-5|TRBJ2-7|-
CASSNRQGTYEQYF
TGTGCCAGCAGTAACAGACAGGGTACCTACGAGCAGTACTTC
>-|TRBV7-2|TRBJ2-5|-
CASRRRAGETQYF
TGTGCCAGCAGGCGTAGGGCGGGGGAGACCCAGTACTTC
>TRBD1|TRBV29-1|TRBJ1-1|-
CSVRRGQNTEAFF
TGCAGCGTCCGGAGGGGGCAAAACACTGAAGCTTTCTTT
>TRBD2|TRBV7-9|TRBJ2-5|-
CASSLGGLAAGSSRETQYF
TGTGCCAGCAGCTTAGGGGGACTAGCGGCTGGAAGTTCTAGAGAGACCCAGTACTTC
>TRBD2|TRBV5-1|TRBJ2-1|-
CASSPGGTYYNEQFF
TGCGCCAGCTCCCCGGGGGGGACCTATTACAATGAGCAGTTCTTC
>TRBD2|TRBV4-3|TRBJ2-2|-
CASSPRLAGGLFTGELFF
TGCGCCAGCAGCCCCCGACTAGCGGGGGGTCTTTTCACCGGGGAGCTGTTTTTT
>TRBD1|TRBV7-2|TRBJ2-5|-
CASSATGYKETQYF
TGTGCCAGCAGCGCGACAGGGTATAAGGAGACCCAGTACTTC
>-|TRBV18|TRBJ2-5|-
CASSPELGGETQYF
TGTGCCAGCTCACCAGAACTAGGAGGGGAGACCCAGTACTTC
>-|TRBV24-1|TRBJ2-3|-
CATSDRSGSTDTQYF
TGTGCCACCAGTGATAGGTCGGGTAGCACAGATACGCAGTATTTT
>-|TRBV4-1|TRBJ2-7|-
CASSQDLTGFRGAYEQYF
TGCGCCAGCAGCCAAGACTTGACAGGCTTTCGAGGGGCCTACGAGCAGTACTTC
>TRBD2|TRBV7-3|TRBJ2-3|-
CASSSDLAATGSDTQYF
TGTGCCAGCAGCTCCGACCTAGCGGCGACGGGGTCAGATACGCAGTATTTT
>-|TRBV7-9|TRBJ1-6|once
CASSKTGSISPLHF
TGTGCCAGCAGCAAAACAGGGAGCATTTCACCCCTCCACTTT
>TRBD1|TRBV5-8|TRBJ1-4|-
CASSPGTVATNEKLFF
TGTGCCAGCAGCCCGGGGACAGTCGCAACTAATGAAAAACTGTTTTTT
>TRBD2|TRBV7-2|TRBJ2-2|-
CASSTSGSATGELFF
TGTGCCAGCAGCACAAGCGGGAGTGCCACCGGGGAGCTGTTTTTT
>-|TRBV5-8|TRBJ2-3|-
CASSFYSGSTDTQYF
TGTGCCAGCAGCTTCTATAGCGGAAGCACAGATACGCAGTATTTT
>TRBD1|TRBV19|TRBJ1-4|few
CASCPGQGKGEKLFF
TGTGCCAGTTGCCCCGGACAGGGGAAGGGTGAAAAACTGTTTTTT
>TRBD1|TRBV3-1/TRBV3-2|TRBJ1-1|-
CASSQDRGRPEAFF
TGTGCCAGCAGCCAGGACAGGGGCAGGCCTGAAGCTTTCTTT
>-|TRBV3-1/TRBV3-2|TRBJ1-1|once
CASSQSQAVTEAFF
TGTGCCAGCAGCCAAAGCCAGGCCGTAACTGAAGCTTTCTTT
>-|TRBV10-3|TRBJ1-2|-
CAIKLAGDYGYTF
TGTGCCATCAAACTGGCAGGGGACTATGGCTACACCTTC
>TRBD1|TRBV19|TRBJ1-2|-
CASSPLGTGDYGYTF
TGTGCCAGTAGCCCACTGGGGACAGGCGACTATGGCTACACCTTC
>-|TRBV5-1|TRBJ1-6|-
CASSFGNLRGNSPLHF
TGCGCCAGCAGCTTCGGGAACCTCCGGGGTAATTCACCCCTCCACTTT
>TRBD1|TRBV15|TRBJ2-1|once
CATSRDPTRGINNEQFF
TGTGCCACCAGCAGAGATCCCACCAGGGGGATAAACAATGAGCAGTTCTTC
>TRBD2|TRBV3-1/TRBV3-2|TRBJ2-5|-
CASSPGLAGGMETQYF
TGTGCCAGCAGCCCGGGACTAGCGGGAGGGATGGAGACCCAGTACTTC
>TRBD1|TRBV5-1|TRBJ1-1|-
CASSLAQGAWAEAFF
TGCGCCAGCAGCTTGGCACAGGGGGCCTGGGCTGAAGCTTTCTTT
>TRBD2|TRBV2|TRBJ2-7|-
CASSVGASGPYPSYEQYF
TGTGCCAGCAGTGTAGGGGCTAGCGGGCCTTACCCCTCCTACGAGCAGTACTTC